This passage covers 27 T cell receptor beta chains from one sample sequenced in a study of OX40 agonist ivuxolimab in advanced cancers. Measured with immunoSEQ multiplex PCR; TCRdb has only the in-frame clones, and not every one. The table records about 66,000 clones, about 81% of them present only once. Source: CD4+ or CD8+ T cells sorted from blood, taken in a trial of the OX40 agonist ivuxolimab. These receptors were obtained from an adult with an advanced solid tumor such as melanoma, head and neck, liver or kidney cancer.

The V and J genes are TRBV5-1 and TRBJ2-3, with D possibly being TRBD2 (5 bases). V lost 5 bases and J lost 4, with 11 bases in between. In germline, CDR1 is SGHRS, CDR2 YFSETQ. This CDR3 has 13 residues. The CDR3 region is CASRREWADTQYF. The CDR3 DNA reads TGCGCCAGCAGGAGGGAGTGGGCAGATACGCAGTATTTT.

V usage is TRBV7-9 and J usage is TRBJ2-1; D might be TRBD1 (6 bases). Per the germline V gene, CDR1 is SEHNR and CDR2 is FQNEAQ (reference sequence). The ends were cut back, 3 bases at V and 9 bases at J, with 18 bases in the middle. The CDR3 runs 15 residues. CDR3 nucleotide sequence: TGTGCCAGCAGCTTTCCTGGAAGACAGGTTGGTGAGCAGTTCTTC. Translation gives CASSFPGRQVGEQFF.

The chain carries TRBV7-9 and TRBJ1-2, with a weak D call TRBD1 (6 bases). The germline gives CDR1 SEHNR, CDR2 FQNEAQ (reference sequence). V lost 5 bases to trimming and J lost 2 bases, with 18 bases between them. This CDR3 comprises 16 residues. This chain's CDR3 is CASSHGGEGRNYGYTF. The CDR3 nucleotides are TGTGCCAGCAGCCACGGGGGCGAGGGAAGGAACTATGGCTACACCTTC.

This clone has a single count. The gene calls are TRBV11-2 and TRBJ1-4; 7 nucleotides match TRBD1. Germline assignment: CDR1 SGHAT and CDR2 FQNNGV. The V segment lost 3 bases and the J segment 7 bases; nucleotides outside the gene matches: 11. The CDR3 is 16 amino acids. The chain's CDR3 is CASSLGPGQLGEKLFF. For the CDR3, the DNA is TGTGCCAGCAGCTTGGGGCCGGGACAGCTCGGTGAAAAACTGTTTTTT.

This clone was counted a single time. This chain joins TRBV7-8 and TRBJ2-1; 12 positions match TRBD2. Trimming at V came to 6 bases and at J to 6 bases, leaving 3 bases not matched to a gene. Germline loops: CDR1 SGHVS, CDR2 FQNEAQ. The CDR3 length is 14 residues. The CDR3 protein is CASRRTSGINEQFF. The CDR3 DNA reads TGTGCCAGCAGGAGGACTAGCGGGATCAATGAGCAGTTCTTC.

This clone was picked up a small number of times. The V call is TRBV18, the J call TRBJ1-5, with D possibly TRBD1 on 5 matching bases. With 2 bases removed from V and 4 bases from J, the gap between germline ends came to 9 bases. There are 14 residues in the CDR3. Per the germline V gene, CDR1 is KGHSH and CDR2 is LQKENI. The CDR3 DNA sequence: TGTGCCAGCTCACCAGATTCAGGGAATCAGCCCCAGCATTTT. Translating it yields CASSPDSGNQPQHF.

V gene TRBV11-2 combines with J gene TRBJ1-1; D uncertain. Trimming removed 10 bases from V and 5 bases from J, with 20 bases in between. This CDR3 region has 14 residues. Per the germline V gene, CDR1 is SGHAT and CDR2 is FQNNGV. CDR3 nucleotides: TGTGCCACAAAGAGGCAGGCCGGTGGGACTGAAGCTTTCTTT. Protein: CATKRQAGGTEAFF.

The chain carries TRBV7-9 and TRBJ2-3, with 10 bases lining up with TRBD1. Germline V lookup: CDR1 SEHNR, CDR2 FQNEAQ (reference sequence). This CDR3 has 16 amino acids. V shed 5 bases and J 3 bases; nucleotides not matched to a gene: 8. CDR3 amino acids: CASSTSTGGRTDTQYF. DNA of the CDR3: TGTGCCAGCAGCACTTCGACAGGGGGCAGGACAGATACGCAGTATTTT.

The chain employs TRBV5-1 and TRBJ2-5; D remains ambiguous. The ends were cut back, 3 bases at V and 3 bases at J, with 9 bases in the middle. CDR3 length: 13 residues. CDR1 and CDR2 from the germline V gene are SGHRS and YFSETQ. This CDR3 is CASSSTRKETQYF. The CDR3 DNA sequence: TGCGCCAGCAGCTCGACCCGGAAAGAGACCCAGTACTTC.

The chain has TRBV11-2 and TRBJ2-7; D perhaps matches TRBD2 (5 bases). The V gene lost 5 bases and the J gene lost 2 bases, with 10 bases spanning the gap. Germline V gene data show CDR1 as SGHAT and CDR2 as FQNNGV. The CDR3 is made up of 13 amino acids. CDR3 in amino acids: CASSTTGTYEQYF. CDR3 DNA: TGTGCCAGCAGCACAACCGGGACCTACGAGCAGTACTTC.

This clone was seen a single time. The V and J genes are TRBV7-9 and TRBJ2-7; D gene unclear. Germline loops: CDR1 SEHNR, CDR2 FQNEAQ (reference sequence). The V and J ends lost 5 bases and 2 bases respectively, with 19 bases between them. This CDR3 comprises 16 residues. The CDR3 DNA sequence: TGTGCCAGCAGCAAAAACGGACCTGGACGAACCTACGAGCAGTACTTC. Its translation: CASSKNGPGRTYEQYF.

This clone was seen once. The V and J genes are TRBV5-5 and TRBJ1-2; the D is unclear. Germline V gives CDR1 SGHKS, CDR2 YYEKEE (reference sequence). Trimming stripped 5 bases from V and 1 base from J, with 18 bases between. The CDR3 length is 16 residues. This CDR3 reads CASRLQHGILNYGYTF. The CDR3 coding sequence is TGTGCCAGCAGACTACAACACGGAATCCTTAACTATGGCTACACCTTC.

This chain links TRBV6-5 with TRBJ2-7; D may correspond to TRBD1 or TRBD2 (5 bases each). Trimming left V 6 bases short and J 3 bases short, with 12 bases between. The length of the CDR3 is 13 residues. Per germline, CDR1 MNHEY and CDR2 SVGAGI. CDR3 sequence: CASSPWGNYEQYF. Written as DNA, the CDR3 is TGTGCCAGCAGCCCATGGGGGAACTACGAGCAGTACTTC.

The chain links TRBV6-5 to TRBJ1-5, with TRBD1 as a possible D gene (6 bases). Germline CDR1 MNHEY, CDR2 SVGAGI. V was cut by 2 bases and J by 3 bases, with 8 bases left in between. This CDR3 spans 14 amino acids. The CDR3: CASSYAGVNQPQHF. The DNA of the CDR3 is TGTGCCAGCAGTTACGCAGGGGTCAATCAGCCCCAGCATTTT.

This chain connects TRBV4-2 to TRBJ2-1, with 12 bases lining up with TRBD2. Trimming removed 1 base from V and 10 bases from J; junction bases left unmatched: 8. This CDR3 comprises 16 residues. CDR1 and CDR2 from the germline V gene are LGHNA and YNFKEQ. The CDR3 DNA sequence: TGTGCCAGCAGCCAAGTGACTAGCGGGAGATCAGGGGAGCAGTTCTTC. It codes for CASSQVTSGRSGEQFF.

The chain carries TRBV6-1 and TRBJ2-5, with 9 bases identical to TRBD1. The CDR3 length is 14 residues. Germline assignment: CDR1 MNHNS and CDR2 SASEGT. J gave up 7 bases and V 7 bases, and 10 bases lay outside the gene matches. CDR3 sequence reads: CASIYTGTGSTQYF. DNA for the CDR3: TGTGCCAGCATCTACACCGGGACAGGGTCGACCCAGTACTTC.

The gene calls are TRBV7-2 and TRBJ1-5; possible D gene TRBD1, 5 bases. Germline V gene lookup returns CDR1 SGHTA and CDR2 FQGNSA. CDR3 size: 17 residues. V was trimmed by 4 bases and J by 0 bases, leaving 16 bases between them. CDR3 DNA sequence: TGTGCCAGCAGCTCCATCGGGAGGGGTGGTAGCAATCAGCCCCAGCATTTT. Protein product: CASSSIGRGGSNQPQHF.

The chain recombines TRBV7-3 with TRBJ2-3, with 8 bases fitting TRBD2. Germline V gene data show CDR1 as SGHTA and CDR2 as FQGTGA. J lost 0 bases, V lost 4 bases, and 3 bases had no gene match. This CDR3 is 15 amino acids long. The CDR3 DNA sequence: TGTGCCAGCAGCTACCGGGGGGGAAGCACAGATACGCAGTATTTT. This translates into CASSYRGGSTDTQYF.

The chain couples TRBV18 to TRBJ2-5; D may be TRBD1 (6 bases). CDR3 length: 15 residues. The germline V and J ends were trimmed by 2 bases and 2 bases, with 12 bases remaining between them. Per germline, CDR1 KGHSH and CDR2 LQKENI. DNA for the CDR3: TGTGCCAGCTCACCATTCGAGGGGACACAAGAGACCCAGTACTTC. This gives the protein CASSPFEGTQETQYF.

V gene TRBV6-5 combines with J gene TRBJ2-3, with 7 bases that match TRBD2. The J segment lost 4 bases and the V segment lost 2 bases, leaving 6 bases of the junction unmatched. The CDR3 consists of 15 residues. The germline V gene encodes CDR1 MNHEY and CDR2 SVGAGI. The CDR3 region is CASSYREEDADTQYF. CDR3 coding DNA: TGTGCCAGCAGTTACCGGGAGGAGGACGCAGATACGCAGTATTTT.

With respect to this clone: This CDR3 is also generated by other DNA sequences in the sample. The chain carries TRBV4-1 and TRBJ2-7; a weak D match, TRBD1 (5 bases). The CDR3 covers 15 residues. Germline CDR1 MGHRA, CDR2 YSYEKL. The V end was cut by 3 bases, the J end by 6 bases, with 18 bases between. The CDR3 region is CASSQGHSAIAEQYF. The CDR3 DNA is TGCGCCAGCAGCCAGGGGCACAGCGCTATAGCCGAGCAGTACTTC.

V gene TRBV25-1 combines with J gene TRBJ2-5; D might be TRBD1 (5 bases). The DNA end favors TRBJ2-7, so the J call may be wrong. Germline V gene sequence: CDR1 MGHDK, CDR2 SYGVNS. The CDR3 has 18 residues. CDR3: CASSESYWGRQNSYEQYF. Here the CDR3 DNA reads TGTGCCAGCAGTGAATCCTATTGGGGCAGACAGAATTCCTACGAGCAGTACTTC.

V is TRBV13 and J is TRBJ1-1; D call uncertain. This CDR3 has 18 residues. From germline, CDR1 is PRHDT and CDR2 FYEKMQ (reference sequence). V was shortened by 0 bases and J by 0 bases, with 17 bases between the two germline ends. The CDR3, as DNA: TGTGCCAGCAGCTTAGGTGACGGATTCACTAAAATGAACACTGAAGCTTTCTTT. As protein: CASSLGDGFTKMNTEAFF.

The table lists this clone with a count of one. V is TRBV5-1 and J is TRBJ2-5; 16 nucleotides agree with TRBD2. The germline V gene has CDR1 SGHRS and CDR2 YFSETQ. The CDR3 length is 17 residues. V shed 3 bases and J 5 bases; nucleotides not matched to a gene: 7. The CDR3 here is CASSSGTSGGARETQYF. The CDR3 DNA follows: TGCGCCAGCAGCTCAGGGACTAGCGGGGGGGCCAGGGAGACCCAGTACTTC.

The table lists this clone with a count of one. V and J are TRBV11-3 and TRBJ1-1, with 7 bases identical to TRBD1. Losses at the gene ends were 1 base for V and 8 bases for J; bases not matched to a gene: 7. CDR3 length equals 14 residues. Germline-derived CDR1 and CDR2 are SGHNT and YENEEA. CDR3 residues: CASSLAPGGREAFF. The DNA for the CDR3 is TGTGCCAGCAGCTTAGCCCCAGGGGGGCGCGAAGCTTTCTTT.

V usage is TRBV7-2 and J usage is TRBJ2-2, with D tentatively TRBD1 (7 bases). In germline, CDR1 is SGHTA, CDR2 FQGNSA. V shed 6 bases and J shed 7 bases, with 18 bases lying between them. The CDR3 extends over 15 amino acids. CDR3 sequence (DNA): TGTGCCAGCAGTTACTCAGGGGGGCCGGACGGGGAGCTGTTTTTT. Protein sequence: CASSYSGGPDGELFF.

The gene calls are TRBV4-1 and TRBJ1-1, with TRBD1 matching 9 bases. The germline V gene has CDR1 MGHRA and CDR2 YSYEKL. The CDR3 is 14 amino acids. Losses at the gene ends were 4 bases for V and 5 bases for J; bases not matched to a gene: 5. CDR3 loop: CASSPQGARTEAFF. In DNA form, the CDR3 reads TGCGCCAGCAGCCCACAGGGGGCGCGTACTGAAGCTTTCTTT.